Presented here are 28 T cell receptor beta chains from one specimen sequenced in a study of control samples from healthy donors and cancer patients (TCRdb year 2020). Library preparation used the immunoSEQ multiplex PCR assay. Not all clones reach the TCRdb copy of this immuneACCESS table, which keeps in-frame sequences only. Checked studies attribute under half of the gap to unresolved V genes and leave the rest unexplained. This sample holds 150,000 to 200,000 clones; around 89% were observed only once. The top ten clones comprise 1.3% to 1.5% of the sample. The specimen was blood. The receptors come from a woman between 50 and 59 years old in good health.

As to this clone: Other DNA sequences in the sample encode the same CDR3. The V gene is TRBV29-1, the J gene TRBJ1-2; maybe TRBD1 (5 bases). Germline CDR1 is SQVTM and CDR2 is ANQGSEA. V was cut by 5 bases and J by 4 bases, with 20 bases left in between. The CDR3 totals 15 residues. CDR3 in DNA: TGCAGCGTTATGGGGCGGGGCAGGGCGGGCTATGGCTACACCTTC. Residues: CSVMGRGRAGYGYTF.

The chain joins TRBV19 to TRBJ2-3, with D tentatively TRBD1 (5 bases). This CDR3 is 14 amino acids long. The V gene lost 4 bases and the J gene lost 2 bases, with 10 bases spanning the gap. The germline V gene has CDR1 LNHDA and CDR2 SQIVND (reference sequence). CDR3 bases: TGTGCCAGTAGTAACAGGAAGCTCACAGATACGCAGTATTTT. Its protein is CASSNRKLTDTQYF.

The rearrangement joins TRBV5-1 to TRBJ2-2; D not resolved. The CDR3 has 12 residues. Looked up from germline, CDR1 is SGHRS and CDR2 is YFSETQ. V dropped 0 bases and J dropped 8 bases, with 5 bases sitting between them. The CDR3 region has the DNA TGCGCCAGCAGCTTGGAATGGGGGGAGCTGTTTTTT. This translates into CASSLEWGELFF. The full variable domain, its missing parts supplied by reference TRBV5-1 and TRBJ2-2, is KAGVTQTPRYLIKTRGQQVTLSCSPISGHRSVSWYQQTPGQGLQFLFEYFSETQRNKGNFPGRFSGRQFSNSRSEMNVSTLELGDSALYLCASSLEWGELFFGEGSRLTVL.

V is TRBV11-2 and J is TRBJ1-2; no reliable D call. V was pared by 3 bases and J by 4 bases, with 6 bases between. Germline CDR1 reads SGHAT; CDR2 reads FQNNGV. The CDR3 contains 12 residues. CDR3 DNA sequence: TGTGCCAGCAGCTTGCGCGCCTATGGCTACACCTTC. It codes for CASSLRAYGYTF.

The chain couples TRBV11-2 to TRBJ1-1; D gene uncertain. Trimming cost V 6 bases and J 0 bases, with 11 bases left between them. This CDR3 spans 14 amino acids. Germline V gene lookup returns CDR1 SGHAT and CDR2 FQNNGV. For the CDR3, the DNA is TGTGCCAGCAGTTGGAACGAGATGAACACTGAAGCTTTCTTT. Its protein is CASSWNEMNTEAFF.

This chain joins TRBV28 and TRBJ2-7; 9 bases map to TRBD1. The CDR3 spans 12 residues. Germline assignment: CDR1 MDHEN and CDR2 SYDVKM. V lost 6 bases, J lost 6 bases, and 3 bases stayed unmatched. Here the CDR3 reads CASRLQGAEQYF. The DNA for the CDR3 is TGTGCCAGCAGGCTACAGGGGGCCGAGCAGTACTTC.

V usage is TRBV28 and J usage is TRBJ2-7, with D uncertain. Trimming stripped 3 bases from V and 2 bases from J, with 17 bases between. This CDR3 has 16 amino acids. Per germline, CDR1 MDHEN and CDR2 SYDVKM. CDR3: CASSFPSRGGPYEQYF. The CDR3 DNA sequence: TGTGCCAGCAGTTTCCCCTCACGAGGCGGACCCTACGAGCAGTACTTC.

The chain has TRBV10-3 and TRBJ2-5, with 9 bases matching TRBD2. The J segment lost 5 bases and the V segment lost 6 bases, leaving 1 base of the junction unmatched. The CDR3 has 12 amino acids. The germline CDR1 and CDR2 sequences are ENHRY and SYGVKD. CDR3 bases: TGTGCCATCAGCGCGGGAGGGGAGACCCAGTACTTC. This translates into CAISAGGETQYF.

This chain uses TRBV7-3 with TRBJ2-3; 10 bases are a match to TRBD1. The junction had 5 bases not matched to a gene; V was cut back by 3 bases and J by 8 bases. The CDR3 loop spans 14 amino acids. CDR1 SGHTA and CDR2 FQGTGA come from the germline V gene. CDR3: CASSFDRGQGTQYF. In nucleotides, the CDR3 is TGTGCCAGCAGCTTTGACAGGGGGCAAGGTACGCAGTATTTT.

In DNA, the CDR3 is TGCGCCAGCAGCATCAGTCTGTCCTATAATTCACCCCTCCACTTT. It translates to CASSISLSYNSPLHF. This chain uses TRBV5-1 with TRBJ1-6; no clear D gene. V lost 4 bases and J lost 1, with 9 bases in between. CDR1 and CDR2 from the germline V gene are SGHRS and YFSETQ. CDR3 length: 15 amino acids.

V and J are TRBV28 and TRBJ2-3; 10 bases are shared with TRBD2. Germline CDR1 and CDR2: MDHEN and SYDVKM. The junction had 10 bases not matched to a gene; V was cut back by 3 bases and J by 4 bases. This CDR3 spans 17 amino acids. The CDR3 spells CASSFPSAGGESDTQYF. The CDR3 DNA sequence: TGTGCCAGCAGTTTCCCCTCAGCGGGAGGGGAGTCAGATACGCAGTATTTT.

This clone showed up just a few times. V and J are TRBV13 and TRBJ2-5; TRBD2 aligns across 7 bases. Germline V gene lookup returns CDR1 PRHDT and CDR2 FYEKMQ (reference sequence). This CDR3 contains 14 residues. Unmatched junction bases numbered 3, after V lost 5 bases and J lost 0 bases. CDR3 residues: CASSPGGNQETQYF. Written as DNA, the CDR3 is TGTGCCAGCAGCCCCGGGGGGAACCAAGAGACCCAGTACTTC.

J is TRBJ2-7 and V is TRBV14, with TRBD2 identical over 7 bases. Germline V gene lookup returns CDR1 SGHDN and CDR2 FVKESK. The CDR3 covers 16 residues. Trimming took 0 bases from V and 6 from J; bases not matched to a gene: 11. The CDR3 nucleotides read TGTGCCAGCAGCCAAGAATGGGCCGGGGGGACGAGCGAGCAGTACTTC. Its translation is CASSQEWAGGTSEQYF.

This clone showed up just once. The chain uses TRBV5-6 and TRBJ2-5; 13 nucleotides match TRBD2. The germline V gene encodes CDR1 SGHDT and CDR2 YYEEEE. The CDR3 sequence is 17 residues long. With 1 base clipped from V and 2 bases from J, the junction kept 5 bases outside the gene matches. The CDR3 protein is CASSLTSGGAAQETQYF. CDR3 nucleotides: TGTGCCAGCAGCTTGACTAGCGGGGGGGCCGCGCAAGAGACCCAGTACTTC.

This clone was seen more than once but under ten times. The chain links TRBV3-1 (or the pseudogene TRBV3-2) to TRBJ2-7; the match to TRBD1 covers 9 bases. The V gene end was trimmed by 6 bases and the J gene end by 5 bases; junction bases not matched to a gene: 2. Per the germline V gene, CDR1 is LGHDT and CDR2 is YNNKEL (reference sequence). The CDR3 is 12 residues long. The CDR3 sequence: CASRRTGDEQYF. The CDR3 DNA is TGTGCCAGCAGGAGGACAGGGGACGAGCAGTACTTC.

This clone was seen once. The chain is built from TRBV3-1 (or the pseudogene TRBV3-2) and TRBJ2-5; the D gene is possibly TRBD2 (5 bases). The CDR3 loop spans 14 amino acids. V lost 3 bases and J lost 5, with 13 bases in between. Germline-derived CDR1 and CDR2 are LGHDT and YNNKEL (reference sequence). CDR3 amino acids: CASSQRASGETQYF. CDR3 sequence (DNA): TGTGCCAGCAGCCAGAGGGCCTCTGGGGAGACCCAGTACTTC.

This CDR3 is CSAGNEKLFF. CDR3 DNA: TGCAGCGCTGGGAATGAAAAACTGTTTTTT. The chain employs TRBV29-1 and TRBJ1-4; the D is unclear. Trimming pared 7 bases from V and 5 bases from J, leaving 5 bases between. This CDR3 contains 10 residues. The germline CDR1 and CDR2 sequences are SQVTM and ANQGSEA. The full variable domain, rest sourced from reference TRBV29-1 and TRBJ1-4, is SAVISQKPSRDICQRGTSLTIQCQVDSQVTMMFWYRQQPGQSLTLIATANQGSEATYESGFVIDKFPISRPNLTFSTLTVSNMSPEDSSIYLCSAGNEKLFFGSGTQLSVL.

This chain uses TRBV6-6 with TRBJ2-3; D remains ambiguous. CDR3 length: 12 amino acids. Germline V CDR1 and CDR2: MNHNY, SVGAGI (reference sequence). V dropped 0 bases and J dropped 4 bases, with 2 bases sitting between them. The CDR3, as DNA: TGTGCCAGCAGTTACTCTTCAGATACGCAGTATTTT. As protein: CASSYSSDTQYF.

This chain connects TRBV6-2 or TRBV6-3 to TRBJ2-7; TRBD2 agrees at 7 bases. J was trimmed by 4 bases and V by 0 bases; bases with no gene match: 6. The germline V gene has CDR1 MNHEY and CDR2 SVGEGT. The CDR3 length is 15 residues. The CDR3, as DNA: TGTGCCAGCAGTTACTCGACCGGGGGGAAGTACGAGCAGTACTTC. This sequence encodes CASSYSTGGKYEQYF.

V and J are TRBV6-5 and TRBJ2-1; D gene uncertain. The CDR3 extends over 13 amino acids. Germline V CDR1 and CDR2: MNHEY, SVGAGI. Trimming shortened V by 6 bases and J by 1 base, and 7 bases separated the two germline ends. The DNA of the CDR3 is TGTGCCAGCAGGATGGAATCCTACAATGAGCAGTTCTTC. It is translated as CASRMESYNEQFF.

The rearrangement joins TRBV7-9 to TRBJ2-1, with 12 positions matching TRBD2. Germline lookup yields CDR1 SEHNR and CDR2 FQNEAQ (reference sequence). The CDR3 consists of 15 residues. Trimming removed 5 bases from V and 9 bases from J; junction bases left unmatched: 8. The CDR3: CASSLLAGGSSEQFF. CDR3 in DNA: TGTGCCAGCAGCCTACTAGCGGGGGGATCGAGTGAGCAGTTCTTC.

This rearrangement joins TRBV25-1 to TRBJ2-3; 8 nucleotides line up with TRBD2. Germline CDR1 MGHDK, CDR2 SYGVNS. The CDR3 length is 15 residues. V shed 7 bases, J shed 0 bases, and the junction held 6 bases outside the gene matches. In DNA, the CDR3 is TGTGCCAGCATCCTCGGGGGGGCTAGCACAGATACGCAGTATTTT. It codes for CASILGGASTDTQYF.

This clone was found once. The CDR3 DNA follows: TGTGCCAGTCAGTTTCTCACGAACACCGGGGAGCTGTTTTTT. It encodes CASQFLTNTGELFF. J is TRBJ2-2 and V is TRBV27, with D hard to call. The CDR3 contains 14 residues. Germline V gene sequence: CDR1 MNHEY, CDR2 SMNVEV (reference sequence). V was clipped by 9 bases and J by 0 bases, with 11 bases between them.

This clone appeared once. The gene calls are TRBV5-1 and TRBJ2-2, with D possibly being TRBD1 (6 bases). The length of the CDR3 is 15 residues. The V end was cut by 0 bases, the J end by 6 bases, with 12 bases between. Germline V gene lookup returns CDR1 SGHRS and CDR2 YFSETQ. Here the CDR3 DNA reads TGCGCCAGCAGCTTGGTTGCAGGGGCGGCCGGGGAGCTGTTTTTT. This sequence encodes CASSLVAGAAGELFF.

The chain joins TRBV18 to TRBJ1-1; TRBD1 aligns across 9 bases. Trimming removed 6 bases from V and 5 bases from J; junction bases left unmatched: 4. This CDR3 contains 13 residues. Germline values: CDR1 KGHSH, CDR2 LQKENI. CDR3 loop: CASSGQGRTEAFF. The CDR3 nucleotides read TGTGCCAGCTCCGGACAGGGGAGGACTGAAGCTTTCTTT.

The chain is built from TRBV2 and TRBJ1-2, with D unclear. Trimming took 5 bases from V and 3 from J, leaving 4 bases between them. The CDR3 consists of 11 residues. Germline CDR1 is SNHLY and CDR2 is FYNNEI. The CDR3 DNA reads TGTGCCAGCAGTAGGGACTATGGCTACACCTTC. Amino acids: CASSRDYGYTF.

This chain connects TRBV18 to TRBJ2-5, with TRBD2 matching over 11 bases. This CDR3 contains 18 residues. Losses at the gene ends were 1 base for V and 0 bases for J; bases not matched to a gene: 7. From germline, CDR1 is KGHSH and CDR2 LQKENI. CDR3 residues: CASSPLRGLAEDQETQYF. For the CDR3, the DNA is TGTGCCAGCTCACCACTACGGGGACTAGCGGAAGACCAAGAGACCCAGTACTTC.

This chain connects TRBV7-9 to TRBJ2-5; no firm D call. V lost 5 bases to trimming and J lost 7 bases, with 11 bases between them. Germline CDR1 reads SEHNR; CDR2 reads FQNEAQ (reference sequence). CDR3 length equals 12 residues. The CDR3 is CASSDLRLTQYF. The CDR3 DNA reads TGTGCCAGCAGCGACCTCCGTTTGACCCAGTACTTC.